One sample yielded the 29 T cell receptor beta chains listed below, sequenced in a study of blood T cells in healthy people across ages (dated by TCRdb to about 2015). The library was produced with 5' RACE. For sequencing, an Illumina HiSeq 2500 was employed. A second about 6 to 11 cycle PCR used a sample-barcoded 5' primer and a J-beta primer mix. The public reads were quality trimmed at Q25 with fastp and then assembled into clones with MiXCR by TCRdb, keeping productive beta chains. Rows are combined by CDR3 protein, so each entry shows the most common genes and DNA. The sample has some 710,000 distinct CDR3 sequences on record, about a fifth of them singletons. The top ten hold roughly 22% of the sample. Sequenced material: blood. Receptors were obtained from a man aged 70 or older in good health.

This clonotype has a handful of counts. The chain employs TRBV28 and TRBJ2-3; tentatively, D is TRBD1 (5 bases). V lost 2 bases and J lost 4, with 10 bases in between. The CDR3 sequence is 14 residues long. Germline CDR1 reads MDHEN; CDR2 reads SYDVKM. CDR3 DNA sequence: TGTGCCAGCAGTTTAAGGGGTGTTCCAGATACGCAGTATTTT. It translates to CASSLRGVPDTQYF.

The V gene is TRBV6-2 or TRBV6-3, the J gene TRBJ2-3; 8 positions match TRBD1. The length of the CDR3 is 15 residues. V was pared by 6 bases and J by 3 bases, with 8 bases of the junction left unmatched. Per germline, CDR1 MNHEY and CDR2 SVGEGT. The CDR3 reads CASRKTGQGTDTQYF. For the CDR3, the DNA is TGTGCCAGCAGGAAGACAGGACAGGGAACAGATACGCAGTATTTT.

This clonotype was observed a few times. J is TRBJ2-1 and V is TRBV12-3 or TRBV12-4; D gene uncertain. The DNA end lines up better with TRBJ2-7; the J call may be wrong. The CDR3 spans 12 residues. The CDR3 spells CASSLGLGEQYV. CDR3 nucleotide sequence: TGTGCCAGCAGTTTAGGGCTAGGCGAGCAGTACGTC.

This chain links TRBV5-6 with TRBJ2-1; tentatively, D is TRBD1 (5 bases). Per germline, CDR1 SGHDT and CDR2 YYEEEE. CDR3 size: 14 residues. Trimming took 0 bases from V and 8 from J, leaving 12 bases between them. The CDR3 nucleotides read TGTGCCAGCAGCTTGGGGGGCAGGGATCATGAGCAGTTCTTC. Its translation: CASSLGGRDHEQFF.

CDR3 amino acids: CATSDFFSSNEQFF. CDR3 DNA sequence: TGTGCCACCAGTGATTTTTTTTCGAGCAATGAGCAGTTCTTC. The chain couples TRBV24-1 to TRBJ2-1; the D is unclear. V was trimmed by 1 base and J by 6 bases, leaving 9 bases between them. The CDR3 spans 14 residues. Germline-derived CDR1 and CDR2 are KGHDR and SFDVKD.

This clonotype was seen only a few times. V is TRBV5-1 and J is TRBJ1-4, with D perhaps matching TRBD1 (5 bases). Trimming took off 4 bases at V and 7 bases at J, with 14 bases between the two ends. The CDR3 totals 14 residues. Germline V CDR1 and CDR2: SGHRS, YFSETQ. The CDR3 DNA follows: TGCGCCAGCAGCCCCGTCGTCGGGGGTGAAAAACTGTTTTTT. This gives the protein CASSPVVGGEKLFF.

The genes are TRBV7-8 and TRBJ1-4, with D tentatively TRBD1 (6 bases). This CDR3 has 17 amino acids. Germline lookup yields CDR1 SGHVS and CDR2 FQNEAQ. V lost 3 bases, J lost 5 bases, and 19 bases lay in between. The CDR3 loop reads CASSFDHPGERNEKLFF. In DNA, the CDR3 is TGTGCCAGCAGCTTCGACCACCCAGGGGAAAGGAATGAAAAACTGTTTTTT.

The rearrangement uses TRBV20-1 and TRBJ2-5, with D possibly matching TRBD1 (6 bases). The DNA end favors TRBJ2-7, so the J call may be wrong. The CDR3 consists of 15 residues. The V gene's germline CDR1 is DFQATT and CDR2 SNEGSKA (reference sequence). The CDR3 loop is CSARDQRDTYYEQYF. In nucleotides, the CDR3 is TGCAGTGCTAGAGATCAACGGGACACATACTACGAGCAGTACTTC.

In this sample, this clonotype turned up many times. The chain employs TRBV6-2 or TRBV6-3 and TRBJ1-1; the D is unclear. The V gene lost 2 bases and the J gene lost 3 bases, with 16 bases spanning the gap. Germline V gene lookup returns CDR1 MNHEY and CDR2 SVGEGT. The CDR3 consists of 16 residues. The CDR3 is CASSYEQGMYDTEAFF. CDR3 in DNA: TGTGCCAGCAGTTACGAACAAGGGATGTATGACACTGAAGCTTTCTTT.

The chain links TRBV7-2 to TRBJ2-1; maybe TRBD2 (6 bases). The CDR3 runs to 14 residues. Germline V lookup: CDR1 SGHTA, CDR2 FQGNSA. Deletions cut 4 bases from V and 8 bases from J, with 15 bases between. The CDR3 bases are TGTGCCAGCAGCTCCTCCGGGAGCTGGGATGAGCAGTTCTTC. Residues: CASSSSGSWDEQFF.

The chain couples TRBV24-1 to TRBJ2-1; D call uncertain. Germline values: CDR1 KGHDR, CDR2 SFDVKD. CDR3 length: 13 amino acids. The V end was cut by 5 bases, the J end by 2 bases, with 6 bases between. In DNA form, the CDR3 reads TGTGCCACCAGTGGGTTCGCCTACAATGAGCAGTTCTTC. This encodes CATSGFAYNEQFF.

This clonotype was detected a few times. The chain employs TRBV12-3 or TRBV12-4 and TRBJ1-2, with D hard to call. V was cut by 3 bases and J by 8 bases, with 13 bases left in between. CDR3 length equals 13 residues. The CDR3 DNA reads as TGTGCCAGCAGTTTCTTCATTCGGGAGGGCTACACCTTC. Translation gives CASSFFIREGYTF.

The chain links TRBV20-1 to TRBJ2-4; D is undetermined. V lost 0 bases to trimming and J lost 2 bases, with 5 bases between them. This CDR3 spans 13 amino acids. Germline V gives CDR1 DFQATT, CDR2 SNEGSKA (reference sequence). The CDR3 region is CSARDVTKNIQYF. CDR3 nucleotide sequence: TGCAGTGCTAGAGATGTGACCAAAAACATTCAGTACTTC.

This rearrangement joins TRBV3-1 to TRBJ1-1; D unresolved. The CDR3 runs 14 residues. Between the trimmed V and J ends, which lost 4 bases and 8 bases, there was a span of 17 bases. Germline loops: CDR1 LGHDT, CDR2 YNNKEL (reference sequence). CDR3 region: CASSPLGEGREAFF. In DNA form, the CDR3 reads TGTGCCAGCAGCCCCCTCGGGGAGGGCCGAGAAGCTTTCTTT.

This clonotype was found a few times. The chain couples TRBV5-1 to TRBJ1-4; D unclear. V was cut by 0 bases and J by 5 bases, with 11 bases left in between. In germline, CDR1 is SGHRS, CDR2 YFSETQ. The CDR3 length is 15 residues. CDR3 nucleotide sequence: TGCGCCAGCAGCTTGGAAGCGAAGCCCAATGAAAAACTGTTTTTT. It encodes CASSLEAKPNEKLFF. Full variable domain (missing parts from reference TRBV5-1 and TRBJ1-4): KAGVTQTPRYLIKTRGQQVTLSCSPISGHRSVSWYQQTPGQGLQFLFEYFSETQRNKGNFPGRFSGRQFSNSRSEMNVSTLELGDSALYLCASSLEAKPNEKLFFGSGTQLSVL.

The rearrangement links TRBV7-3 to TRBJ2-1; 7 nucleotides line up with TRBD1. This CDR3 has 15 residues. The ends lost 5 bases at V and 6 bases at J; junction bases unmatched: 10. In germline, CDR1 is SGHTA, CDR2 FQGTGA. In DNA, the CDR3 is TGTGCCAGCAGCACCCAACAGGGGCCCACCAATGAGCAGTTCTTC. Its translation is CASSTQQGPTNEQFF.

The chain employs TRBV6-2 or TRBV6-3 and TRBJ2-7; tentative D call: TRBD2 (6 bases). Germline CDR1 is MNHEY and CDR2 is SVGEGT. Trimming removed 8 bases from V and 3 bases from J, with 14 bases in between. CDR3 length: 13 residues. The CDR3, as DNA: TGTGCCAGCGGCGCGGGGCGGGTCTACGAGCAGTACGTC. Encoded protein: CASGAGRVYEQYV.

CDR3 DNA sequence: TGTGCCAGCAGTTACCCGGCGGGATTCCAAGAGACCCAGTACTTC. This sequence encodes CASSYPAGFQETQYF. The rearrangement links TRBV6-2 or TRBV6-3 to TRBJ2-5, with D possibly matching TRBD2 (6 bases). Per the germline V gene, CDR1 is MNHEY and CDR2 is SVGEGT. The CDR3 sequence is 15 residues long. The ends were cut back, 2 bases at V and 1 base at J, with 11 bases in the middle.

This clonotype was recorded a few times. The chain combines TRBV21-1 with TRBJ2-1; the D call of TRBD1 is as the table states it, not checked on the DNA. TRBV21-1 is listed as a pseudogene. CDR3 length: 17 amino acids. CDR3 in amino acids: CASSKGKGSSPYNEQFF. DNA for the CDR3: TGTGCCAGCAGCAAAGGGAAGGGGAGTTCCCCCTACAATGAGCAGTTCTTC.

This clonotype was seen a few times. V gene TRBV5-1 combines with J gene TRBJ2-5, with 7 nucleotides matching TRBD1. Germline CDR1 and CDR2: SGHRS and YFSETQ. The V segment lost 3 bases and the J segment 2 bases; nucleotides outside the gene matches: 10. This CDR3 region has 16 residues. The CDR3 coding sequence is TGCGCCAGCAGCTACCCAAGGACAGGAGTTCAAGAGACCCAGTACTTC. Encoded protein: CASSYPRTGVQETQYF.

The CDR3 here is CASSPILPGQGALGYTF. Here the CDR3 DNA reads TGTGCCAGCAGTCCAATCCTCCCGGGACAGGGGGCATTAGGCTACACCTTC. The chain carries TRBV28 and TRBJ1-2, with 12 bases matching TRBD1. Per germline, CDR1 MDHEN and CDR2 SYDVKM. The V gene end was trimmed by 5 bases and the J gene end by 8 bases; junction bases not matched to a gene: 15. There are 17 residues in the CDR3.

This clonotype was seen a few times. V and J are TRBV3-1 and TRBJ2-7; D gene uncertain. CDR3 length: 13 amino acids. V was clipped by 3 bases and J by 2 bases, with 8 bases between them. CDR1 and CDR2 (germline): LGHDT, YNNKEL (reference sequence). As DNA, the CDR3 is TGTGCCAGCAGCCATACTACACCCTACGAGCAGTACTTC. It codes for CASSHTTPYEQYF.

The chain employs TRBV12-3 or TRBV12-4 and TRBJ1-1, with TRBD1 as a possible D gene (5 bases). V dropped 6 bases and J dropped 1 base, with 15 bases sitting between them. The CDR3 is made up of 15 amino acids. The CDR3 loop reads CASSPQGYRNTEAFF. In DNA, the CDR3 is TGTGCCAGCAGCCCGCAGGGATACCGGAACACTGAAGCTTTCTTT.

This clonotype was recorded a few times. This chain joins TRBV24-1 and TRBJ2-6; no firm D call. Germline V gene sequence: CDR1 KGHDR, CDR2 SFDVKD. The CDR3 has 13 amino acids. V gave up 9 bases and J gave up 2 bases, with 7 bases separating them. The CDR3 region is CATRPTGANVLTF. As DNA, the CDR3 is TGTGCCACCCGTCCTACTGGGGCCAACGTCCTGACTTTC.

This clonotype was counted between two and nine times. The chain employs TRBV5-1 and TRBJ2-4, with D perhaps TRBD1 or TRBD2 (5 bases each). The CDR3 is 15 amino acids. Germline V gene lookup returns CDR1 SGHRS and CDR2 YFSETQ. V lost 1 base and J lost 0, with 8 bases in between. The CDR3 loop is CASSLSGTAKNIQYF. In DNA form, the CDR3 reads TGCGCCAGCAGCTTGTCTGGGACAGCCAAAAACATTCAGTACTTC.

This clonotype has at least ten counts. The rearrangement links TRBV7-2 to TRBJ2-3; D gene ambiguous. The germline V gene encodes CDR1 SGHTA and CDR2 FQGNSA. This CDR3 is built from 15 residues. Trimming stripped 1 base from V and 6 bases from J, with 14 bases between. The CDR3 spells CASSLGAPPMDTQYF. Here the CDR3 DNA reads TGTGCCAGCAGCTTAGGAGCGCCCCCCATGGATACGCAGTATTTT. The full variable domain, rest sourced from reference TRBV7-2 and TRBJ2-3, is GAGVSQSPSNKVTEKGKDVELRCDPISGHTALYWYRQSLGQGLEFLIYFQGNSAPDKSGLPSDRFSAERTGGSVSTLTIQRTQQEDSAVYLCASSLGAPPMDTQYFGPGTRLTVL.

The chain employs TRBV12-3 or TRBV12-4 and TRBJ1-2; a possible D gene is TRBD1 (6 bases). The CDR3 consists of 16 residues. Trimming left V 6 bases short and J 1 base short, with 18 bases between. The CDR3 protein is CASRRRDMAHNYGYTF. The CDR3 DNA sequence: TGTGCCAGCAGGCGCCGGGACATGGCCCATAACTATGGCTACACCTTC.

The V and J genes are TRBV7-2 and TRBJ2-5; TRBD1 matches at 7 bases. Looked up from germline, CDR1 is SGHTA and CDR2 is FQGNSA. The CDR3 extends over 14 amino acids. The junction had 12 bases not matched to a gene; V was cut back by 3 bases and J by 11 bases. CDR3 DNA: TGTGCCAGCAGCTTCGGACAGGCCGGGATTGAGCAGTACTTC. Its translation: CASSFGQAGIEQYF.

Points on this clonotype: Just one base apart from a much larger clone, this may be a read error. The rearrangement links TRBV6-1 to TRBJ2-1; 11 nucleotides agree with TRBD2. Trimming removed 6 bases from V and 6 bases from J; junction bases left unmatched: 10. In germline, CDR1 is MNHNS, CDR2 SASEGT. The CDR3 is 16 residues long. The CDR3: CASSSRLAGICNEQFF. The CDR3 nucleotides are TGTGCCAGCAGCTCCCGACTAGCGGGGATCTGCAATGAGCAGTTCTTC.